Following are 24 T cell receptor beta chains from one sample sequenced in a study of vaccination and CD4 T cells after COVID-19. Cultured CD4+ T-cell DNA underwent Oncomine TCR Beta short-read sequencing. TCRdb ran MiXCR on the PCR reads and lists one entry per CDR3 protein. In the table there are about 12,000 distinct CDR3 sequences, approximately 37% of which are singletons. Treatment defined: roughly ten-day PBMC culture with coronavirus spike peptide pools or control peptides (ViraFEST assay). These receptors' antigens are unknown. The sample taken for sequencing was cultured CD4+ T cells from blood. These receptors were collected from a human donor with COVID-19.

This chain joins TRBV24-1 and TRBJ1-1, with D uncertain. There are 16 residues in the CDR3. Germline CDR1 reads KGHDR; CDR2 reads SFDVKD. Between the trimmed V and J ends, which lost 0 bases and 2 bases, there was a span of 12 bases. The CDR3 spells CATSDLSGNNNTEAFF. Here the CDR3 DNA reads TGTGCCACCAGTGATTTGTCCGGGAACAATAACACTGAAGCTTTCTTT.

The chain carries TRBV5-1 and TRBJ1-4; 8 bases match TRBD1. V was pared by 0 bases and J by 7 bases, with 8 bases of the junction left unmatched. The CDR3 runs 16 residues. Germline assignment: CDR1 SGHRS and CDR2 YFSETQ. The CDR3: CASSLAPGGEGEKLFF. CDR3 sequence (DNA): TGCGCCAGCAGCTTGGCCCCAGGGGGCGAGGGTGAAAAACTGTTTTTT.

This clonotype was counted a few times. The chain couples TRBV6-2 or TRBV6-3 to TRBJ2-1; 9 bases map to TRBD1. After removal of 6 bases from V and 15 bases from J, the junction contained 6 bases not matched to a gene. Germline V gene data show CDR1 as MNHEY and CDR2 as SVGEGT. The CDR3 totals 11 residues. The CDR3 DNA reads TGTGCCAGCAGGCAGGGGACAGGGTCGTTCTTC. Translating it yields CASRQGTGSFF.

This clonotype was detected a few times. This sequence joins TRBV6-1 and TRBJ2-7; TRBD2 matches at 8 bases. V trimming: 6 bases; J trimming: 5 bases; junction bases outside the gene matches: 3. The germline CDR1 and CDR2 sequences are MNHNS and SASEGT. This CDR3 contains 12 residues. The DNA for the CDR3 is TGTGCCAGCAGGGGTAGCGGGGACGAGCAGTACTTC. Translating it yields CASRGSGDEQYF.

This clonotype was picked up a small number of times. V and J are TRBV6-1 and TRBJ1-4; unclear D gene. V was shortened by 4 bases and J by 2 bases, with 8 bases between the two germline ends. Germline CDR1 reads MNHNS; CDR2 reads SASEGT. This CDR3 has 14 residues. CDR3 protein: CASSAQSTNEKLFF. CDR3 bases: TGTGCCAGCAGTGCCCAATCCACTAATGAAAAACTGTTTTTT.

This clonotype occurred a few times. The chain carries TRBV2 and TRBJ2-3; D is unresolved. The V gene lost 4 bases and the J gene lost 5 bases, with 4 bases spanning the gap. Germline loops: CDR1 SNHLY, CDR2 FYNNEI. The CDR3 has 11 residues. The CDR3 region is CASSVGDTQYF. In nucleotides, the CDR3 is TGTGCCAGCAGTGTTGGAGATACGCAGTATTTT. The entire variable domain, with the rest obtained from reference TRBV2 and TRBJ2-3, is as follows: EPEVTQTPSHQVTQMGQEVILRCVPISNHLYFYWYRQILGQKVEFLVSFYNNEISEKSEIFDDQFSVERPDGSNFTLKIRSTKLEDSAMYFCASSVGDTQYFGPGTRLTVL.

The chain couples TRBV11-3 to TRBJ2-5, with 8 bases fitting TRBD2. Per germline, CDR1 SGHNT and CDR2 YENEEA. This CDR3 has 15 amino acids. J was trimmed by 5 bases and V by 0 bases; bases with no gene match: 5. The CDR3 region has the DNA TGTGCCAGCAGCTTAGAAACGGGGGGGCCGGAGACCCAGTACTTC. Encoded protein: CASSLETGGPETQYF.

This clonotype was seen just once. Written as DNA, the CDR3 is TGCGCCAGCAGACAGACAGGGGGCGGCGAGCAGTACTTC. Amino acid sequence: CASRQTGGGEQYF. This chain links TRBV5-1 with TRBJ2-7, with 10 positions matching TRBD1. This CDR3 region has 13 residues. Germline V gene lookup returns CDR1 SGHRS and CDR2 YFSETQ. V lost 5 bases to trimming and J lost 6 bases; unmatched junction nucleotides: 5.

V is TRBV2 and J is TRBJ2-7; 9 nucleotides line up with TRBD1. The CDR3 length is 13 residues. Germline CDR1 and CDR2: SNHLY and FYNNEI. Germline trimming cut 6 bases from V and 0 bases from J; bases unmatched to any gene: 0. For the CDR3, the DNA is TGTGCCAGCAGACAGGGGGCCTCCTACGAGCAGTACTTC. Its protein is CASRQGASYEQYF.

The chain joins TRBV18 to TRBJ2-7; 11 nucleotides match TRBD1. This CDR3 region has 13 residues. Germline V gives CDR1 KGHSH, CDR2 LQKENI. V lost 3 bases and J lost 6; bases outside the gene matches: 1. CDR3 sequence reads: CASSPGTGGEQYF. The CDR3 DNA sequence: TGTGCCAGCTCACCCGGGACAGGGGGCGAGCAGTACTTC.

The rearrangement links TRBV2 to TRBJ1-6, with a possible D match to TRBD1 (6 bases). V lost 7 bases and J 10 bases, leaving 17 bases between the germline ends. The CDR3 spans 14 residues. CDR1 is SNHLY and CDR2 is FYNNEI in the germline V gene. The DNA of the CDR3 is TGTGCCAGCACGGGGGACCTAGGGGGGTCACCCCTCCACTTT. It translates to CASTGDLGGSPLHF.

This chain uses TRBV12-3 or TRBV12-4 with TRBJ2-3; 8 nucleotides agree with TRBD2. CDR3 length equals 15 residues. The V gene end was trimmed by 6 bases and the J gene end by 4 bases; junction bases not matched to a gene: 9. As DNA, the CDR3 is TGTGCCAGCAGCCAACCGTATAGCGGGGCAGATACGCAGTATTTT. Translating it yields CASSQPYSGADTQYF.

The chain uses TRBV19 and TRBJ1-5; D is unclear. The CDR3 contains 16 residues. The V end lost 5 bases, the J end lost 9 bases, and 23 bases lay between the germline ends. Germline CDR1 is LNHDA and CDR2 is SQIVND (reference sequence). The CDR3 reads CASSPDRARQQWPQHF. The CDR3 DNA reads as TGTGCCAGTAGTCCTGATCGGGCACGGCAGCAATGGCCCCAGCATTTT.

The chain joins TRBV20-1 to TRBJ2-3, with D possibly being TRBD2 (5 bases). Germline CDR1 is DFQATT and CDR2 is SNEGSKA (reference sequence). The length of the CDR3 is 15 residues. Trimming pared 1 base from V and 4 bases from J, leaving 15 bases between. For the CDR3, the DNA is TGCAGTGCTAGAGGAGTGAGGGTTAAGGCAGATACGCAGTATTTT. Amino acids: CSARGVRVKADTQYF.

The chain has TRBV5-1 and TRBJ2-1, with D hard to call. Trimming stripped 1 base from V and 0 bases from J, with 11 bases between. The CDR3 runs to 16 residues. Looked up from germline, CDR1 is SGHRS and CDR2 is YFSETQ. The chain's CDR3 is CASSLYASSSYNEQFF. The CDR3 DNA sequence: TGCGCCAGCAGCTTGTATGCCAGTAGCTCCTACAATGAGCAGTTCTTC.

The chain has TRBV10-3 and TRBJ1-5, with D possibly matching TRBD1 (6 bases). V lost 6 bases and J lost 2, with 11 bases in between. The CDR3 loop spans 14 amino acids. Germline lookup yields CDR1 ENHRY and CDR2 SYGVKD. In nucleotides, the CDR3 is TGTGCCATCAGACAGGGCTTGGGCAATCAGCCCCAGCATTTT. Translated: CAIRQGLGNQPQHF.

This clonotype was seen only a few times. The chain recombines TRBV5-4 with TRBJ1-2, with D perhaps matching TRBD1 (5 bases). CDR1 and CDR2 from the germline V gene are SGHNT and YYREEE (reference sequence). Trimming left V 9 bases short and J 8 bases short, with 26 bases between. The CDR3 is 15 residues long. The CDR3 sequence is CATGRLPGGVSGYTF. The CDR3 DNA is TGTGCCACAGGCCGGCTACCCGGGGGGGTTTCGGGCTACACCTTC.

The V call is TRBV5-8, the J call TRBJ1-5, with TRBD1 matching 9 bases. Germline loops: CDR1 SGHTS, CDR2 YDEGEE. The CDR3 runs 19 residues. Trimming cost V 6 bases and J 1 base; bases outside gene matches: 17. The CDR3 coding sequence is TGTGCCAGCACCGCCCCGAGGACAGGGGTGAGTTGGAGCAATCAGCCCCAGCATTTT. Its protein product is CASTAPRTGVSWSNQPQHF.

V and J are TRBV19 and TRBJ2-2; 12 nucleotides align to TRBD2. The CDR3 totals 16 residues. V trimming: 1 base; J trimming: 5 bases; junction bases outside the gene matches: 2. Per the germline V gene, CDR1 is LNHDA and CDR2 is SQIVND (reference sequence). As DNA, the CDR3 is TGTGCCAGTAGTATAGGGGGGACTAGCGGGACCGGGGAGCTGTTTTTT. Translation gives CASSIGGTSGTGELFF.

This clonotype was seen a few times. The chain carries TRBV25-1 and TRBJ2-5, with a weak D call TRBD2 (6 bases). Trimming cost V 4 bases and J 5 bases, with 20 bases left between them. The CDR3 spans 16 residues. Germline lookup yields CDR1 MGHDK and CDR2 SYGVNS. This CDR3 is CASSVLLASGGETQYF. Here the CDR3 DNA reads TGTGCCAGCAGTGTACTCCTAGCGTCGGGTGGGGAGACCCAGTACTTC.

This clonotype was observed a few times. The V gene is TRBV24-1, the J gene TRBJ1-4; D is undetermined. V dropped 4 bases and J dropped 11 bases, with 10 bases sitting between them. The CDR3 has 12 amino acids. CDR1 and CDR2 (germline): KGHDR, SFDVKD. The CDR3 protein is CATSDPGGKLFF. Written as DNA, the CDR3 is TGTGCCACCAGTGACCCCGGAGGGAAACTGTTTTTT.

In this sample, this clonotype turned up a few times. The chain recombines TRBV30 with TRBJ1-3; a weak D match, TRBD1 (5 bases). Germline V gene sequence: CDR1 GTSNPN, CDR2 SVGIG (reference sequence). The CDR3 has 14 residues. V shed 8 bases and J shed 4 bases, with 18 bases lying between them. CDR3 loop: CAGSGLLGGNTIYF. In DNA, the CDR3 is TGTGCCGGATCGGGACTTTTGGGGGGAAACACCATATATTTT.

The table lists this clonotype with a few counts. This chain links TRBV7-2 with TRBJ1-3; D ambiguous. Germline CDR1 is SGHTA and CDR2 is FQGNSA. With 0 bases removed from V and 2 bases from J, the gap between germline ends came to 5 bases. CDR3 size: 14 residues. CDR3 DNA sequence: TGTGCCAGCAGCTTAGCGGGCCCTGGAAACACCATATATTTT. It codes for CASSLAGPGNTIYF.

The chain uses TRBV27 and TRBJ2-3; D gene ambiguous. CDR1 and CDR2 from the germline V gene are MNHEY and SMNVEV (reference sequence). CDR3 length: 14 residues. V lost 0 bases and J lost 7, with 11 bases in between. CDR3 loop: CASSLSKDANTQYF. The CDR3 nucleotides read TGTGCCAGCAGTTTATCGAAAGATGCGAATACGCAGTATTTT.